Each of the 21 T cell receptor beta chains below was sequenced from the same sample in a study of shared clonotypes between healthy human individuals. Libraries were prepared by immunoSEQ multiplex PCR; TCRdb keeps only in-frame clonotypes and omits some of them. Of 2 million to 2.5 million clones in the sample, approximately 93% were seen once. The source material was naive CD4+ T cells from PBMCs. Subset specified: CD45RA+ positively selected. The receptors here all came from a young man in good health. Some clones in this sample may be carry-over from other donors' samples.

This rearrangement joins TRBV18 to TRBJ2-5, with 8 bases aligning to TRBD1. V was pared by 3 bases and J by 7 bases, with 7 bases of the junction left unmatched. Germline lookup yields CDR1 KGHSH and CDR2 LQKENI. The CDR3 runs 14 residues. CDR3: CASSPGTGLLTQYF. CDR3 sequence (DNA): TGTGCCAGCTCACCCGGGACAGGCCTGTTGACCCAGTACTTC.

Remarks on this clone: This same CDR3 is encoded by further DNA sequences in the sample. The chain employs TRBV5-1 and TRBJ2-3, with D tentatively TRBD2 (6 bases). V lost 1 base to trimming and J lost 6 bases, with 12 bases between them. The germline V gene encodes CDR1 SGHRS and CDR2 YFSETQ. The CDR3 runs 14 residues. In DNA, the CDR3 is TGCGCCAGCAGCTTGACCGGGGGACCCGATACGCAGTATTTT. It translates to CASSLTGGPDTQYF.

About this clone: In the same sample, other DNA sequences code for this CDR3. The rearrangement uses TRBV7-3 and TRBJ2-3, with D perhaps matching TRBD2 (5 bases). Trimming took 3 bases from V and 6 from J, leaving 7 bases between them. The CDR3 runs to 12 residues. Looked up from germline, CDR1 is SGHTA and CDR2 is FQGTGA. The CDR3 nucleotides are TGTGCCAGCAGCTTTAGCGCGGATACGCAGTATTTT. Its translation is CASSFSADTQYF. Complete variable domain (other parts from reference TRBV7-3 and TRBJ2-3): GAGVSQTPSNKVTEKGKYVELRCDPISGHTALYWYRQSLGQGPEFLIYFQGTGAADDSGLPNDRFFAVRPEGSVSTLKIQRTERGDSAVYLCASSFSADTQYFGPGTRLTVL.

The genes are TRBV30 and TRBJ1-4; a possible D gene is TRBD1 (5 bases). The CDR3 length is 13 residues. Trimming left V 3 bases short and J 8 bases short, with 13 bases between. Germline lookup yields CDR1 GTSNPN and CDR2 SVGIG (reference sequence). The CDR3 region has the DNA TGTGCCTGGAGCGACAGAGTCGGGGAAAAACTGTTTTTT. This translates into CAWSDRVGEKLFF.

V and J are TRBV2 and TRBJ2-1; 12 nucleotides line up with TRBD2. From germline, CDR1 is SNHLY and CDR2 FYNNEI. Trimming at V came to 7 bases and at J to 4 bases, leaving 5 bases not matched to a gene. This CDR3 has 15 residues. In DNA form, the CDR3 reads TGTGCCAGCACTAACGGACTAGCGGGATACAATGAGCAGTTCTTC. Translated: CASTNGLAGYNEQFF. Drawing the rest from reference TRBV2 and TRBJ2-1, the complete variable domain is EPEVTQTPSHQVTQMGQEVILRCVPISNHLYFYWYRQILGQKVEFLVSFYNNEISEKSEIFDDQFSVERPDGSNFTLKIRSTKLEDSAMYFCASTNGLAGYNEQFFGPGTRLTVL.

The V and J genes are TRBV11-1 and TRBJ2-3; D perhaps matches TRBD2 (6 bases). The CDR3 contains 16 residues. Deletions cut 6 bases from V and 2 bases from J, with 18 bases between. Germline CDR1 is SGHAT and CDR2 is FQDESV (reference sequence). In DNA form, the CDR3 reads TGTGCCAGCAGTCCTCAACTAGCCCGTTTCACAGATACGCAGTATTTT. Its translation: CASSPQLARFTDTQYF.

J is TRBJ1-3 and V is TRBV7-9, with D unresolved. The length of the CDR3 is 14 residues. Germline values: CDR1 SEHNR, CDR2 FQNEAQ (reference sequence). Trimming shortened V by 4 bases and J by 4 bases, and 11 bases separated the two germline ends. The CDR3 reads CASSYVGSGNTIYF. The CDR3 DNA is TGTGCCAGCAGCTATGTTGGGTCAGGAAACACCATATATTTT.

The V gene is TRBV27, the J gene TRBJ1-1; D ambiguous. V lost 5 bases, J lost 4 bases, and 2 bases lay in between. The CDR3 consists of 10 residues. The germline gives CDR1 MNHEY, CDR2 SMNVEV (reference sequence). Here the CDR3 reads CASSRTEAFF. In nucleotides, the CDR3 is TGTGCCAGCAGTCGCACTGAAGCTTTCTTT.

The gene calls are TRBV6-6 and TRBJ2-7; 9 positions agree with TRBD1. This CDR3 has 13 residues. The V segment lost 8 bases and the J segment 4 bases; nucleotides outside the gene matches: 6. Germline lookup yields CDR1 MNHNY and CDR2 SVGAGI (reference sequence). The CDR3 DNA follows: TGTGCCAGCGGAAGGGACAGGGCGTACGAGCAGTACTTC. Protein: CASGRDRAYEQYF.

V usage is TRBV7-9 and J usage is TRBJ1-1; no reliable D call. The ends were cut back, 2 bases at V and 7 bases at J, with 8 bases in the middle. From germline, CDR1 is SEHNR and CDR2 FQNEAQ (reference sequence). CDR3 length equals 12 residues. The CDR3 nucleotides are TGTGCCAGCAGCTTACCGGTCGGTGAAGCTTTCTTT. It codes for CASSLPVGEAFF.

This rearrangement joins TRBV4-1 to TRBJ2-4; 7 nucleotides match TRBD2. Germline loops: CDR1 MGHRA, CDR2 YSYEKL. The CDR3 sequence is 15 residues long. Trimming at V came to 3 bases and at J to 5 bases, leaving 7 bases not matched to a gene. DNA for the CDR3: TGCGCCAGCAGCCAGCAGAGGGGAGGGGAAAACATTCAGTACTTC. The encoded protein is CASSQQRGGENIQYF.

This chain joins TRBV5-6 and TRBJ2-2; D gene unclear. Trimming shortened V by 0 bases and J by 1 base, and 10 bases separated the two germline ends. The CDR3 consists of 16 residues. Germline V lookup: CDR1 SGHDT, CDR2 YYEEEE. The DNA of the CDR3 is TGTGCCAGCAGCTTGGCTGCCACCCGGAACACCGGGGAGCTGTTTTTT. Amino acids: CASSLAATRNTGELFF.

This chain links TRBV9 with TRBJ2-2; 7 bases match TRBD2. CDR3 length: 14 residues. V gave up 2 bases and J gave up 6 bases; unmatched junction bases: 4. Looked up from germline, CDR1 is SGDLS and CDR2 is YYNGEE. The CDR3: CASSVSTSPGELFF. The DNA of the CDR3 is TGTGCCAGCAGCGTGTCGACTAGCCCCGGGGAGCTGTTTTTT.

CDR3 bases: TGTGCCAGCAGTGGTCTCCGGTCGGGAAGGGGTGCCGCCGGGGAGCTGTTTTTT. Residues: CASSGLRSGRGAAGELFF. The chain carries TRBV28 and TRBJ2-2, with D perhaps assigned TRBD1 or TRBD2 (5 bases each). V lost 5 bases to trimming and J lost 6 bases, with 25 bases between them. CDR3 length: 18 amino acids. Germline V lookup: CDR1 MDHEN, CDR2 SYDVKM.

This chain joins TRBV27 and TRBJ2-3; D remains unclear. The V end was cut by 2 bases, the J end by 1 base, with 7 bases between. The CDR3 is 14 amino acids. Germline loops: CDR1 MNHEY, CDR2 SMNVEV (reference sequence). The CDR3 coding sequence is TGTGCCAGCAGTTTAAGGAGAGGCACAGATACGCAGTATTTT. It yields the protein CASSLRRGTDTQYF.

The J gene is TRBJ1-6, the V gene TRBV9, with 7 bases matching TRBD1. The V and J ends lost 4 bases and 9 bases, in that order; junction bases with no gene match: 7. This CDR3 has 14 residues. The V gene's germline CDR1 is SGDLS and CDR2 YYNGEE. Written as DNA, the CDR3 is TGTGCCAGCAGCCCGGGGAACAGGGGTTCACCCCTCCACTTT. Its translation: CASSPGNRGSPLHF.

This chain joins TRBV6-1 and TRBJ1-1, with D possibly matching TRBD1 (6 bases). The V end lost 4 bases, the J end lost 1 base, and 10 bases lay between the germline ends. Looked up from germline, CDR1 is MNHNS and CDR2 is SASEGT. The CDR3 spans 14 residues. The DNA for the CDR3 is TGTGCCAGCAGTGCCAACAGGGAGAACACTGAAGCTTTCTTT. It is translated as CASSANRENTEAFF.

The chain recombines TRBV7-9 with TRBJ2-7, with D perhaps TRBD1 or TRBD2 (6 bases each). Trimming removed 2 bases from V and 4 bases from J, with 15 bases in between. The length of the CDR3 is 15 residues. The germline V gene encodes CDR1 SEHNR and CDR2 FQNEAQ (reference sequence). The CDR3 loop is CASSLTPGGAYEQYF. The CDR3 DNA follows: TGTGCCAGCAGCTTAACTCCCGGGGGCGCGTACGAGCAGTACTTC.

Regarding this clone: Different DNA sequences within this sample yield the same CDR3. The chain couples TRBV5-4 to TRBJ2-5; 9 bases map to TRBD1. Germline CDR1 and CDR2: SGHNT and YYREEE (reference sequence). The CDR3 is made up of 14 amino acids. Trimming removed 4 bases from V and 1 base from J; junction bases left unmatched: 2. Written as DNA, the CDR3 is TGTGCCAGCAGCCTACAGGGGGCCCAAGAGACCCAGTACTTC. Amino acids: CASSLQGAQETQYF. Full variable domain (rest looked up from reference TRBV5-4 and TRBJ2-5): ETGVTQSPTHLIKTRGQQVTLRCSSQSGHNTVSWYQQALGQGPQFIFQYYREEENGRGNFPPRFSGLQFPNYSSELNVNALELDDSALYLCASSLQGAQETQYFGPGTRLLVL.

The chain employs TRBV5-4 and TRBJ2-7; 7 bases fit TRBD1. The length of the CDR3 is 14 residues. Germline V lookup: CDR1 SGHNT, CDR2 YYREEE (reference sequence). Germline trimming cut 0 bases from V and 7 bases from J; bases unmatched to any gene: 7. The DNA of the CDR3 is TGTGCCAGCAGCTTGGGGCCCACAGGGGAAGAGCAGTACTTC. This encodes CASSLGPTGEEQYF.

The chain couples TRBV9 to TRBJ2-7; 13 bases match TRBD2. With V trimmed by 2 bases and J by 4 bases, 0 bases remained unmatched. The CDR3 loop spans 14 amino acids. Germline values: CDR1 SGDLS, CDR2 YYNGEE. The CDR3 DNA is TGTGCCAGCAGCGTGACTAGCGGGAGGTACGAGCAGTACTTC. The encoded protein is CASSVTSGRYEQYF.